This entry is about one TCR beta chain. As yet, its antigen is unknown. The sample is drawn from a study of cytomegalovirus exposure and HLA in healthy donors. Study summary: According to later analysis, the same platform produced the approximately 120 validation and over 600 first-cohort repertoires.

Germline lookup yields CDR1 SGHRS and CDR2 YFSETQ. There are 14 residues in the CDR3. The ends lost 4 bases at V and 3 bases at J; junction bases unmatched: 5. Clones were read by immunoSEQ multiplex PCR, and TCRdb kept only the in-frame ones, dropping some. The sample includes about 130,000 clones, roughly 89% of them seen just once. General study results and limits: Cytomegalovirus-associated status was assigned to 150 to 200 TCR beta chains.

The V call is TRBV5-1, the J call TRBJ1-1; 8 nucleotides agree with TRBD1. The source material was PBMCs. The source of this sequence is a woman in her late teens or twenties in good health and CMV-seronegative. The CDR3 reads CASSTRQGYTEAFF. In DNA, the CDR3 is TGCGCCAGCAGCACACGACAGGGGTACACTGAAGCTTTCTTT.